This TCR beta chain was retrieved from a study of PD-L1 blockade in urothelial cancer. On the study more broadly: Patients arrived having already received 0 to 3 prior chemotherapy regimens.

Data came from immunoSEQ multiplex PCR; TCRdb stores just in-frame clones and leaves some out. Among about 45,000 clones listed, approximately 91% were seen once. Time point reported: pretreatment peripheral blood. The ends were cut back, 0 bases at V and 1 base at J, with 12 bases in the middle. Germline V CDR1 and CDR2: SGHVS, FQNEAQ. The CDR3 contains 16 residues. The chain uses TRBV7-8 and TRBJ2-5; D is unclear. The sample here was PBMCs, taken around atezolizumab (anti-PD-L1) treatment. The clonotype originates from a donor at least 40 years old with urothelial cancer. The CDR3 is CASSLAYTGPQETQYF. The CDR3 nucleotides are TGTGCCAGCAGCTTAGCATACACGGGTCCCCAAGAGACCCAGTACTTC.